This T cell receptor beta chain was identified during a study of blood T cell repertoires in COVID-19. Study in general: Sources were T cells, B-cell-depleted T cells, or PBMCs; the material itself was cDNA or gDNA.

Using immunoSEQ multiplex PCR, the repertoire was profiled, and TCRdb retains in-frame clones only, with some absent. The data contain some 14,000 clones, 73% of them singletons. V shed 3 bases and J shed 6 bases, with 10 bases lying between them. Germline values: CDR1 DFQATT, CDR2 SNEGSKA (reference sequence). The CDR3 has 12 residues. This receptor was identified in a man aged 65 to 79 with acute or convalescent COVID-19. Sample: peripheral blood. This chain connects TRBV20-1 to TRBJ2-3; TRBD1 might be the D (5 bases). The CDR3 region is CSASSTVDTQYF. Written as DNA, the CDR3 is TGCAGTGCTAGTTCGACAGTTGATACGCAGTATTTT.